This T cell receptor beta chain was identified during a study of T cells after yellow fever vaccination. Study conclusions and caveats: Re-detected after boosting: most primary clones, 96% of CD4 and over 80% of CD8.

CDR3 size: 14 residues. Germline-derived CDR1 and CDR2 are SGHTA and FQGNSA. V shed 7 bases and J shed 6 bases, with 19 bases lying between them. In its sample, this clonotype was seen a few times. Its cognate antigen is unknown. 5'RACE template switching produced TCR cDNA carrying a universal primer site and UMIs. A single record per CDR3 protein comes from TCRdb applying MiXCR to the 5' RACE reads. In the table there are hundreds of thousands of distinct CDR3 sequences, 15% to 20% of which are singletons. The material sequenced was PBMCs, taken 15 days after the yellow fever booster vaccination. This receptor was obtained from a man aged 30-40 years who received the YFV17D yellow fever vaccine. The rearrangement joins TRBV7-2 to TRBJ2-7; the D gene is possibly TRBD1 (7 bases). The CDR3 DNA reads TGTGCCAGCACCAGGGGGGCAGGGACCTCCGAGCAGTACTTC. As protein: CASTRGAGTSEQYF.